This T cell receptor (beta chain) comes out of a study of blood T cell repertoires in COVID-19. For the study at large: The cDNA or gDNA used as material had been derived from T cells, B-cell-depleted T cells, or PBMCs.

TCRdb keeps only in-frame clones here, not all; method: immunoSEQ multiplex PCR. This sample carries 130,000 to 150,000 clones, roughly 83% of them seen once, and the ten largest clones take roughly 3%. The J segment lost 6 bases and the V segment lost 4 bases, leaving 8 bases of the junction unmatched. The CDR3 consists of 15 residues. CDR1 and CDR2 (germline): SGDLS, YYNGEE. This sequence was found in a woman of 80 years or more with acute or convalescent COVID-19. Source material: peripheral blood. The rearrangement joins TRBV9 to TRBJ2-1, with 9 bases identical to TRBD2. CDR3 sequence reads: CASSLGLALANEQFF. CDR3 in DNA: TGTGCCAGCAGCCTGGGACTAGCTTTAGCCAATGAGCAGTTCTTC.